This is a list of T cell receptor beta chains from one sample in a study of CD8 T cells in Susac syndrome. A single record per CDR3 protein comes from TCRdb applying MiXCR to the immunoSEQ multiplex PCR reads. The sample has 120,000 or so distinct CDR3 sequences, 90% to 95% seen once. Sequenced input: CD8+ T cells from PBMCs. The receptors here all came from a human donor with Susac syndrome. Each CDR3 is given with its conserved first and last residue. The D gene is left open where the match is weak. Clone sizes are given selectively: once, few, many, or a class where the clone is expanded.

V gene	clone size	D gene	J gene	CDR3 DNA	CDR3 protein
TRBV5-6	NA	NA	TRBJ1-1	TGTGCCGGACATACCGTGGGAACCAGTGAAGCTTTCTTT	CAGHTVGTSEAFF
TRBV20-1	NA	NA	TRBJ2-7	TGCAGTTCAAAAGATATGGTCGAGCAGTACTTC	CSSKDMVEQYF
TRBV27	NA	TRBD1	TRBJ1-1	TGTGCCAGCAGTTTAGGCAGGGGGTCCGGTGAAGCTTTCTTT	CASSLGRGSGEAFF
TRBV19	once	NA	TRBJ2-1	TGTGCCAGTAGTATAGTCCTAGTAGGAGGGGCTAGGAATGAGCAGTTCTTC	CASSIVLVGGARNEQFF
TRBV20-1	NA	TRBD2	TRBJ2-2	TGCAGTGCGAGGACTAGCGGGAGGGACACCGGGGAGCTGTTTTTT	CSARTSGRDTGELFF
TRBV12-3/TRBV12-4	NA	TRBD1	TRBJ2-3	TGTGCCAGCAGCCGAGACTCCGGGACAGGGGGCTCAACAGATACGCAGTATTTT	CASSRDSGTGGSTDTQYF
TRBV15	NA	TRBD2	TRBJ2-1	TGTGCCACAGAAAACGGACTAGCGGGAGGTAGTGAGCAGTTCTTC	CATENGLAGGSEQFF
TRBV5-5	NA	TRBD1	TRBJ2-4	TGTGCCAGCAGCGGGGACAGTAGCATTCAGTACTTC	CASSGDSSIQYF
TRBV7-6	NA	NA	TRBJ2-5	TGTGTCAGCAGCTTATACGGCGGGGAAGAGACCCAGTACTTC	CVSSLYGGEETQYF
TRBV6-1	NA	TRBD2	TRBJ2-7	TGTGCCAGCAGTCGACTAGCGGGGTACGGCGAGCAGTACTTC	CASSRLAGYGEQYF
TRBV2	NA	NA	TRBJ2-3	TGTGCCAGCAGTGCTTCCCAATACGATACGGGACTCAACACAGATACGCAGTATTTT	CASSASQYDTGLNTDTQYF